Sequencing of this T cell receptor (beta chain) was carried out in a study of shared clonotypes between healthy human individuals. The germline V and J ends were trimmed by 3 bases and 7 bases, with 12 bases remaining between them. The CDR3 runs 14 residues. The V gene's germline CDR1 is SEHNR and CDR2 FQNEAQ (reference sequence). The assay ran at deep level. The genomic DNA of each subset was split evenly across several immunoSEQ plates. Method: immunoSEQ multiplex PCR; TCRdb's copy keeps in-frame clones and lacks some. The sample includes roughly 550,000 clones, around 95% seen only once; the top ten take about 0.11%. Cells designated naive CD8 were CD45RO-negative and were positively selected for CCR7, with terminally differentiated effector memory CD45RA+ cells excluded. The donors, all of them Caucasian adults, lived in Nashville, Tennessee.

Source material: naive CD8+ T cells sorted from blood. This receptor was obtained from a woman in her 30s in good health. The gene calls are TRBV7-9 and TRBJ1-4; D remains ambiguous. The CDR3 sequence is CASSFGGGGEKLFF. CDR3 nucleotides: TGTGCCAGCAGCTTCGGCGGAGGCGGTGAAAAACTGTTTTTT.